This TCR beta chain was profiled in a study of long-term antiretroviral therapy in people with HIV. Notes on the study in general: Before ART, certain clones expanded, and these dominated the repertoire at all time points. Whereas controls had wider CDR3 length ranges, HIV repertoires had narrower ones. Missing from the dataset were any data on ART adherence, viral resistance or therapy changes.

CDR1 is LNHDA and CDR2 is SQIVND in the germline V gene (reference sequence). V was trimmed by 5 bases and J by 2 bases, leaving 9 bases between them. The length of the CDR3 is 14 residues. As for this clone: Its antigen is not known.

Everyone in the study who had HIV was treated in the United States. immunoSEQ v3.0 was run at survey level. Some clones are missing from TCRdb's copy, which holds only in-frame ones; the method was immunoSEQ multiplex PCR. The table lists 15,000 to 20,000 clones, roughly 72% of them singletons. The chain has TRBV19 and TRBJ1-4; no firm D call. This clonotype originated in a woman aged 45-65 years with HIV. Material: unsorted PBMCs, obtained roughly 2.5 years before starting antiretroviral therapy. This CDR3 reads CASSARKTNEKLFF. CDR3 nucleotides: TGTGCCAGTAGTGCCCGGAAGACTAATGAAAAACTGTTTTTT. The complete variable domain, with remaining parts taken from reference TRBV19 and TRBJ1-4, reads DGGITQSPKYLFRKEGQNVTLSCEQNLNHDAMYWYRQDPGQGLRLIYYSQIVNDFQKGDIAEGYSVSREKKESFPLTVTSAQKNPTAFYLCASSARKTNEKLFFGSGTQLSVL.